This is a list of T cell receptor beta chains from one sample in a study of cytomegalovirus exposure and HLA in healthy donors. Measured with immunoSEQ multiplex PCR; TCRdb has only the in-frame clones, and not every one. The sample records about 99,000 clones, roughly 80% being singletons. Sequences were obtained from PBMCs. The receptors derive from a man aged 35-49 years in good health and CMV-seronegative. Both conserved end residues are part of each CDR3. D genes are given only for firm matches. Size is omitted from some rows. Given values are once, few, many or a class for expanded clones.

14,-,TRBV28,-,TRBJ1-1,CASSYRGVNTEAFF,TGTGCCAGCTCCTATCGGGGGGTAAACACTGAAGCTTTCTTT
13,-,TRBV15,few,TRBJ1-5,CATSRDPTQPQHF,TGTGCCACCAGCAGAGATCCTACTCAGCCCCAGCATTTT
12,TRBD1,TRBV30,-,TRBJ2-7,CAWSVQGREQYF,TGTGCCTGGAGTGTACAGGGGCGCGAGCAGTACTTC
15,-,TRBV5-1,once,TRBJ1-6,CASSLDPATSSPLHF,TGCGCCAGCAGCTTGGACCCAGCGACCTCATCACCCCTCCACTTT
13,TRBD1,TRBV28,-,TRBJ2-7,CASRQGALGEQYF,TGTGCCAGCCGACAGGGGGCGCTGGGCGAGCAGTACTTC
10,-,TRBV29-1,-,TRBJ2-3,CSVKRDTQYF,TGCAGCGTCAAGAGGGATACGCAGTATTTT
16,-,TRBV5-4,-,TRBJ2-7,CASSFGGPGQSYEQYF,TGTGCCAGCAGCTTCGGAGGACCGGGACAAAGCTACGAGCAGTACTTC
14,-,TRBV6-1,-,TRBJ2-3,CASVRAGRTDTQYF,TGTGCCAGCGTTAGGGCAGGGCGGACGGATACGCAGTATTTT
13,TRBD2,TRBV18,-,TRBJ2-5,CASSLLAWETQYF,TGTGCCAGCTCACTACTAGCGTGGGAGACCCAGTACTTC
13,TRBD1,TRBV6-1,-,TRBJ1-2,CASSIRDRGGYTF,TGTGCCAGCAGCATACGGGACAGGGGCGGCTACACCTTC
14,TRBD1,TRBV30,few,TRBJ1-1,CAWSGDRVNTEAFF,TGTGCCTGGAGTGGGGACAGGGTGAACACTGAAGCTTTCTTT
12,-,TRBV6-5,-,TRBJ1-1,CASREGNTEAFF,TGTGCCAGCAGAGAGGGAAACACTGAAGCTTTCTTT
15,TRBD2,TRBV7-2,once,TRBJ2-3,CASNPGGGGKDTQYF,TGTGCCAGCAACCCCGGTGGGGGGGGGAAAGATACGCAGTATTTT
14,-,TRBV5-6,-,TRBJ2-5,CASSASRFRETQYF,TGTGCCAGCAGCGCCTCGCGGTTCCGGGAGACCCAGTACTTC
15,TRBD1,TRBV6-1,few,TRBJ1-1,CASATSTGGETEAFF,TGTGCCAGCGCTACTTCGACAGGGGGCGAGACTGAAGCTTTCTTT
15,TRBD2,TRBV19,-,TRBJ2-1,CASGPSGGLYNEQFF,TGTGCCAGTGGACCTAGCGGGGGCCTATACAATGAGCAGTTCTTC
17,TRBD1,TRBV27,-,TRBJ1-6,CASSLGDRASYNSPLHF,TGTGCCAGCAGTTTGGGGGACAGGGCCTCCTATAATTCACCCCTCCACTTT
15,TRBD1,TRBV18,-,TRBJ1-1,CASSPRDRLNTEAFF,TGTGCCAGCTCACCAAGGGACAGGTTGAACACTGAAGCTTTCTTT
16,TRBD1,TRBV6-1,many,TRBJ2-5,CASSENSGTGGETQYF,TGTGCCAGCAGTGAAAACTCCGGGACAGGGGGGGAGACCCAGTACTTC
15,TRBD1,TRBV30,-,TRBJ1-1,CAWSTQGFGNTEAFF,TGTGCCTGGAGCACACAGGGGTTCGGGAACACTGAAGCTTTCTTT
17,-,TRBV21-1,-,TRBJ2-5,CASSLGGVPGWRETQYF,TGTGCCAGCAGCCTAGGGGGGGTCCCAGGGTGGAGGGAGACCCAGTACTTC
15,TRBD1,TRBV4-1,once,TRBJ2-7,CASSQGGQGAYEQYF,TGCGCCAGCAGCCAAGGAGGACAGGGCGCCTACGAGCAGTACTTC
18,-,TRBV10-3,-,TRBJ2-1,CAIRYTDPLAPTYNEQFF,TGTGCCATCAGGTATACCGATCCCCTAGCGCCAACCTACAATGAGCAGTTCTTC
15,-,TRBV14,-,TRBJ2-7,CASSVGPRGSLEQYF,TGTGCCAGCAGCGTCGGGCCCCGGGGGTCTCTCGAGCAGTACTTC
16,TRBD2,TRBV6-1,-,TRBJ2-7,CASSAGTHSGVYEQYF,TGTGCCAGCAGTGCCGGGACTCACAGCGGGGTCTACGAGCAGTACTTC
16,TRBD1,TRBV18,-,TRBJ1-5,CASSATGGGGGQPQHF,TGTGCCAGCTCAGCCACAGGGGGCGGTGGGGGTCAGCCCCAGCATTTT
15,TRBD2,TRBV19,few,TRBJ2-7,CASTTSGMSSYEQYF,TGTGCCAGTACGACTAGCGGGATGAGCTCCTACGAGCAGTACTTC
14,-,TRBV2,-,TRBJ1-1,CASRRTDQNTEAFF,TGTGCCAGCAGACGGACAGACCAGAACACTGAAGCTTTCTTT
18,TRBD2,TRBV29-1,-,TRBJ2-7,CSVAPGTSPSSSSYEQYF,TGCAGCGTTGCTCCCGGGACTAGTCCTTCCTCGAGCTCCTACGAGCAGTACTTC
14,-,TRBV5-6,-,TRBJ1-4,CASSPGAGDEKLFF,TGTGCCAGCAGCCCGGGTGCGGGGGATGAAAAACTGTTTTTT
13,-,TRBV6-6,-,TRBJ2-1,CASSGLPNNEQFF,TGTGCCAGCTCGGGACTTCCGAACAATGAGCAGTTCTTC
11,-,TRBV2,-,TRBJ1-2,CASRRQYGYTF,TGTGCCAGCAGAAGACAGTATGGCTACACCTTC
14,-,TRBV5-5,-,TRBJ2-5,CASSFGVNQETQYF,TGTGCCAGCAGCTTCGGGGTAAACCAAGAGACCCAGTACTTC
14,-,TRBV5-1,-,TRBJ1-4,CASSRTGLGEKLFF,TGCGCCAGCAGCCGAACAGGGTTGGGGGAAAAACTGTTTTTT
19,-,TRBV7-2,-,TRBJ2-6,CASSPRAVLSRSGANVLTF,TGTGCCAGCAGCCCGAGAGCCGTTCTATCCCGCTCTGGGGCCAACGTCCTGACTTTC
15,-,TRBV5-8,-,TRBJ1-4,CASSLFRATNEKLFF,TGTGCCAGCAGCTTGTTCAGGGCAACTAATGAAAAACTGTTTTTT
15,-,TRBV5-1,-,TRBJ1-4,CASSLVGATNEKLFF,TGCGCCAGCAGCTTGGTCGGGGCAACTAATGAAAAACTGTTTTTT
15,-,TRBV7-6,once,TRBJ2-2,CASSSLGVGAGELFF,TGTGCCAGCAGCTCCCTTGGGGTCGGGGCCGGGGAGCTGTTTTTT
13,TRBD1,TRBV30,-,TRBJ1-2,CAQQGEAGNGYTF,TGTGCCCAACAGGGGGAGGCAGGGAATGGCTACACCTTC
16,TRBD2,TRBV5-6,-,TRBJ2-7,CASSIVGRGGQFEQYF,TGTGCCAGCAGCATCGTAGGGCGGGGGGGCCAGTTCGAGCAGTACTTC
13,-,TRBV28,-,TRBJ2-5,CASSSGLQETQYF,TGTGCCAGCAGCTCTGGACTCCAAGAGACCCAGTACTTC
16,TRBD1,TRBV5-3,-,TRBJ1-5,CARSLAGTDPNQPQHF,TGTGCCAGAAGCTTGGCCGGGACAGACCCTAATCAGCCCCAGCATTTT
17,TRBD2,TRBV27,-,TRBJ2-5,CASSSRTSGRALETQYF,TGTGCCAGCAGTTCGCGGACTAGCGGGAGGGCCCTCGAGACCCAGTACTTC
14,-,TRBV19,-,TRBJ2-1,CASGMVQTYNEQFF,TGTGCCAGTGGAATGGTACAGACCTACAATGAGCAGTTCTTC
15,-,TRBV19,-,TRBJ1-6,CASSGGDNNGSPLHF,TGTGCCAGTAGTGGGGGGGACAATAACGGTTCACCCCTCCACTTT
13,-,TRBV4-1,-,TRBJ2-7,CASSQDDGYEQYF,TGCGCCAGCAGCCAAGACGACGGGTACGAGCAGTACTTC
13,-,TRBV28,-,TRBJ2-2,CASGQMNTGELFF,TGTGCCAGCGGACAGATGAACACCGGGGAGCTGTTTTTT
14,TRBD1,TRBV19,-,TRBJ1-5,CASSIQGAHQPQHF,TGTGCCAGTAGTATACAGGGGGCTCATCAGCCCCAGCATTTT
14,TRBD1,TRBV30,few,TRBJ1-5,CAWSETGALRPQHF,TGTGCCTGGAGCGAGACAGGGGCCCTTCGGCCCCAGCATTTT
13,-,TRBV5-4,-,TRBJ1-1,CASSLAPGTEAFF,TGTGCCAGCAGCTTGGCTCCGGGCACTGAAGCTTTCTTT
14,-,TRBV2,-,TRBJ1-6,CASTRQIVNSPLHF,TGTGCCAGCACAAGACAGATAGTTAATTCACCCCTCCACTTT
16,TRBD1,TRBV5-1,-,TRBJ2-1,CASSLEIGTASNEQFF,TGCGCCAGCAGCTTGGAAATCGGGACAGCTTCTAATGAGCAGTTCTTC
14,-,TRBV18,-,TRBJ1-1,CASHMGPGNTEAFF,TGTGCCAGCCACATGGGGCCGGGGAACACTGAAGCTTTCTTT
16,-,TRBV6-5,-,TRBJ2-3,CASSYSRPSGTDTQYF,TGTGCCAGCAGTTACTCGCGGCCTAGCGGCACAGATACGCAGTATTTT
12,-,TRBV10-1,few,TRBJ2-1,CASGTSYNEQFF,TGCGCCAGCGGAACTAGCTACAATGAGCAGTTCTTC
11,-,TRBV29-1,-,TRBJ1-4,CSVGSNEKLFF,TGCAGCGTCGGGAGCAATGAAAAACTGTTTTTT
16,TRBD1,TRBV9,-,TRBJ2-1,CASSVPRQGHVNEQFF,TGTGCCAGCAGCGTACCTAGACAGGGGCACGTAAATGAGCAGTTCTTC